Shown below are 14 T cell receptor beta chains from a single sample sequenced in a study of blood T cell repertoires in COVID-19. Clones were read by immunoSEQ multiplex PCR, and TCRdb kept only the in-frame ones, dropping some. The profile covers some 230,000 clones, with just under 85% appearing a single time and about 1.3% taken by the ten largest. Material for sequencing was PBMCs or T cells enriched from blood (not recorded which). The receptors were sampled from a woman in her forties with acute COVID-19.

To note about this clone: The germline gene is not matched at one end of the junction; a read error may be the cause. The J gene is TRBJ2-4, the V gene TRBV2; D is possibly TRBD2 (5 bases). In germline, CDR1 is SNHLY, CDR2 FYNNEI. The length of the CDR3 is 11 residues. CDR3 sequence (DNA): TGTGCCAGCAGTCGGACTCAGGCGGTGAACTTC. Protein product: CASSRTQAVNF.

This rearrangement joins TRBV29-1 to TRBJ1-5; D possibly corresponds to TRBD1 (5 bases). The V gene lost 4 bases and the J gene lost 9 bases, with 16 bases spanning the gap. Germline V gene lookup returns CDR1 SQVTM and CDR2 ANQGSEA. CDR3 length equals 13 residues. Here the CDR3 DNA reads TGCAGCGTTGGGACACACGGAGTTGGGCCCCAGCATTTT. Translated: CSVGTHGVGPQHF.

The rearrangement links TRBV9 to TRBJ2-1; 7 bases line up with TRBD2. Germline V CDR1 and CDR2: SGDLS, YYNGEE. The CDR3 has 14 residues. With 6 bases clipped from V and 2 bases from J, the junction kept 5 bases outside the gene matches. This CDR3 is CASNSGRAYNEQFF. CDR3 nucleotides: TGTGCCAGCAACTCTGGGAGGGCCTACAATGAGCAGTTCTTC. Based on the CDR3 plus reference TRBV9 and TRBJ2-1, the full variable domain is DSGVTQTPKHLITATGQRVTLRCSPRSGDLSVYWYQQSLDQGLQFLIQYYNGEERAKGNILERFSAQQFPDLHSELNLSSLELGDSALYFCASNSGRAYNEQFFGPGTRLTVL.

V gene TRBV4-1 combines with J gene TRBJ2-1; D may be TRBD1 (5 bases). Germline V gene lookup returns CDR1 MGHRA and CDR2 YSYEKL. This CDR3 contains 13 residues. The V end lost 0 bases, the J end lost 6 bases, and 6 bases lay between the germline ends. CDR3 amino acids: CASSQDRANEQFF. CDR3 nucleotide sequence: TGCGCCAGCAGCCAAGACAGGGCCAATGAGCAGTTCTTC.

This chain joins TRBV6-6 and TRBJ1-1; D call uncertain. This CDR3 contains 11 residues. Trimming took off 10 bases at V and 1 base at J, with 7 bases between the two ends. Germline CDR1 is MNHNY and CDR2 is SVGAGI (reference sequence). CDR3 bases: TGTGCCACCGAGGGGAACACTGAAGCTTTCTTT. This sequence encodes CATEGNTEAFF.

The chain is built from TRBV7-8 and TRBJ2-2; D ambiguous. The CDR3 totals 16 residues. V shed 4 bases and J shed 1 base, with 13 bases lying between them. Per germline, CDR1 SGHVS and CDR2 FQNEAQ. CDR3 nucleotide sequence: TGTGCCAGCAGCTCAATTTCGGTTAGGAACACCGGGGAGCTGTTTTTT. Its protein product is CASSSISVRNTGELFF.

CDR3 protein: CASSKMRAFF. The CDR3 nucleotides are TGTGCCAGCAGCAAGATGCGGGCTTTCTTT. The chain joins TRBV21-1 to TRBJ1-1. TRBV21-1 is a listed pseudogene. This CDR3 has 10 amino acids.

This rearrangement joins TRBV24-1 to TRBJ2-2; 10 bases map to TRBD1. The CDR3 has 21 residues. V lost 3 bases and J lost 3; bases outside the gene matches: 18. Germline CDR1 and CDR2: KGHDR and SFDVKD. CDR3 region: CATSDPGGRGTGVLYTGELFF. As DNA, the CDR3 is TGTGCCACCAGTGATCCCGGGGGAAGGGGGACAGGGGTTTTGTACACCGGGGAGCTGTTTTTT.

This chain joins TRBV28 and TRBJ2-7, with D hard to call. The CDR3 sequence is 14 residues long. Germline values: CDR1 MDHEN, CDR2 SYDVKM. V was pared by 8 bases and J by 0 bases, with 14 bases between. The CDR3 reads CASSLWASSYEQYF. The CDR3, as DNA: TGTGCCAGCTCATTGTGGGCAAGCTCCTACGAGCAGTACTTC.

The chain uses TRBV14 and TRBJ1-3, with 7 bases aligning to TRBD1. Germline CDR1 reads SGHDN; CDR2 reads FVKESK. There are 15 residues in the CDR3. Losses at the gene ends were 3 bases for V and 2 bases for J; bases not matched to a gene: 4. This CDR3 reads CASSQDRTTGNTIYF. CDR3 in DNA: TGTGCCAGCAGCCAGGACAGGACGACTGGAAACACCATATATTTT.

The CDR3 nucleotides are TGTGCCAGCAGTCCCGACAGGGGGGCCGATGGCTACACCTTC. Protein sequence: CASSPDRGADGYTF. The V and J genes are TRBV9 and TRBJ1-2, with 9 positions matching TRBD1. This CDR3 has 14 residues. Germline CDR1 is SGDLS and CDR2 is YYNGEE. The ends lost 5 bases at V and 6 bases at J; junction bases unmatched: 8. Full variable domain (remainder filled in from reference TRBV9 and TRBJ1-2): DSGVTQTPKHLITATGQRVTLRCSPRSGDLSVYWYQQSLDQGLQFLIQYYNGEERAKGNILERFSAQQFPDLHSELNLSSLELGDSALYFCASSPDRGADGYTFGSGTRLTVV.

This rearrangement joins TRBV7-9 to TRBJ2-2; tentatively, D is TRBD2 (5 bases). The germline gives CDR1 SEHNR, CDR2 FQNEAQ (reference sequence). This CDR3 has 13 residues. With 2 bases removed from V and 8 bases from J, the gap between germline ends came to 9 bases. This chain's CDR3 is CASSLPSLGELFF. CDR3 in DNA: TGTGCCAGCAGCTTACCTAGCCTGGGGGAGCTGTTTTTT.

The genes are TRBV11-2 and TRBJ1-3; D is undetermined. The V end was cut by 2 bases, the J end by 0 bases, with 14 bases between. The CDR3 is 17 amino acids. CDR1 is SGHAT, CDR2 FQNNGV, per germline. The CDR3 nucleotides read TGTGCCAGCAGCTTATACCAGGCCCCGAGCTCTGGAAACACCATATATTTT. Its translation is CASSLYQAPSSGNTIYF.

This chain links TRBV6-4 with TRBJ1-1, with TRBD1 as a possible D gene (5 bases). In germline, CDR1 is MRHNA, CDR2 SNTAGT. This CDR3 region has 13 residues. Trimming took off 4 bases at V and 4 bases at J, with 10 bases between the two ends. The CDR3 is CASSVREGTEAFF. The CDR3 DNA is TGTGCCAGCAGTGTCAGGGAGGGCACTGAAGCTTTCTTT.